This TCR beta chain was identified in a study of breast tumors, draining lymph nodes, adjacent tissues. Broader study findings: Compared with lymph nodes, tumors were less diverse; compared with nontumor tissue, more. The data were judged consistent with most tumor T cells coming from lymph node and expanding in tumor. Luminal-like breast cancer showed significantly higher tumor–nontumor repertoire similarity than basal-like. Data only fit, rather than demonstrated, lymph node origin of most tumor T cells.

TCRdb processed the multiplex PCR reads anew with MiXCR; each CDR3 protein has one entry. Seen here are about 94,000 distinct CDR3 sequences, roughly 28% observed once, and the top ten hold 7.5% to 10%. There are 17 residues in the CDR3. Germline CDR1 LNHDA, CDR2 SQIVND (reference sequence). The J segment lost 8 bases and the V segment lost 1 base, leaving 13 bases of the junction unmatched. As concerns this clonotype: Its cognate antigen is unknown.

Breast cancer patients provided tissue from their axillary draining lymph nodes. Sequenced sample: axillary lymph node tissue. The J gene is TRBJ1-3, the V gene TRBV19; 8 nucleotides agree with TRBD1. The TCR originated in a female donor with breast cancer. Some clones in this sample may be carry-over from other donors' samples. CDR3 in amino acids: CASSIGGQGRYGYTIYF. The CDR3 coding sequence is TGTGCCAGTAGTATAGGTGGACAGGGACGCTATGGCTACACCATATATTTT.